This entry is about one T cell receptor (beta chain). No antigen is known for it. The sample originates from a study of cytomegalovirus exposure and HLA in healthy donors. Study-wide results and caveats: Among TCR beta chains, those listed as cytomegalovirus-associated numbered around 180.

The CDR3 totals 16 residues. With V trimmed by 4 bases and J by 3 bases, 5 bases remained unmatched. The germline gives CDR1 SGHRS, CDR2 YFSETQ. Repertoires were generated with immunoSEQ multiplex PCR, while TCRdb's copy carries only in-frame clones and drops some. The sample shows about 140,000 clones, just under 85% of them seen only once. The chain carries TRBV5-1 and TRBJ2-1, with 12 bases identical to TRBD2. The sequenced sample was PBMCs. This receptor was taken from a young man in good health and CMV-seropositive. Here the CDR3 reads CASSVSTSGSYNEQFF. CDR3 bases: TGCGCCAGCAGCGTGTCGACTAGCGGGAGCTACAATGAGCAGTTCTTC.